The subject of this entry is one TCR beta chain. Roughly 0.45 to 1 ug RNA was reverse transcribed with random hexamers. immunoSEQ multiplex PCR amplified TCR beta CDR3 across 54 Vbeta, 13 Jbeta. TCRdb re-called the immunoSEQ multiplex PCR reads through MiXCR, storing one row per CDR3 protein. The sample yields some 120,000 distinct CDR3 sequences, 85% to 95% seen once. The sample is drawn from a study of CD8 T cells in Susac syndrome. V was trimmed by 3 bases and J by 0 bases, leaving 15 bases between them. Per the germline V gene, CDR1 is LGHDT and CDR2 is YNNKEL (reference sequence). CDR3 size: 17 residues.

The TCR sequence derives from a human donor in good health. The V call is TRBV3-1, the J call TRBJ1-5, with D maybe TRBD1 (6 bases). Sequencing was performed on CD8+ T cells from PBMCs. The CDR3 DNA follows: TGTGCCAGCAGCCAGGGGGCGCCGGGGTATAGCAATCAGCCCCAGCATTTT. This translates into CASSQGAPGYSNQPQHF.